Listed here is a single T cell receptor beta chain. Its antigen is not known. Researchers ran the PCR with 60 Vbeta and 13 Jbeta primers. Assay: immunoSEQ multiplex PCR; the TCRdb copy retains only in-frame clones and omits some. The listing contains 190,000 or so clones. This CDR3 is 14 amino acids long. Trimming left V 5 bases short and J 4 bases short, with 14 bases between. Germline CDR1 reads SGHNT; CDR2 reads YENEEA. In nominal health when sampled, donors likely had unrecorded immune exposures nonetheless. This record belongs to a study of cytomegalovirus exposure and HLA in healthy donors. Study conclusions and caveats: Follow-up analysis found HLA locus-dependent TCR association rates, highest for DRB1 and lowest for HLA-C.

Specimen: PBMCs. This TCR was sampled from a boy between 10 and 17 years old in good health and CMV-seronegative. This chain joins TRBV11-3 and TRBJ2-5; D remains ambiguous. The CDR3 bases are TGTGCCAGCAGCGCCGCGATTGCCCCAGAGACCCAGTACTTC. Translation: CASSAAIAPETQYF.